The rows below give T cell receptor beta chains drawn from one sample of a study of cytomegalovirus exposure and HLA in healthy donors. Clones were read by immunoSEQ multiplex PCR, and TCRdb kept only the in-frame ones, dropping some. The profile shows 100,000 to 150,000 clones, roughly three quarters of them singletons. Sequences were obtained from PBMCs. All receptors come from a man aged 25 to 40 in good health and CMV-seropositive. CDR3s include the opening cysteine and the closing phenylalanine or tryptophan. Each record gives: D gene, V gene, J gene, clone size, CDR3 DNA, CDR3 protein. The D gene is left open where the match is weak. Part of the rows lack a size; the others show once, few, many or a class for expanded clones.

d_gene: -
v_gene: TRBV27
j_gene: TRBJ2-1
abundance: -
CDR3nt: TGTGCCAGCAGTCCCATCCCCTTAGTGGTTGAGCAGTTCTTC
CDR3aa: CASSPIPLVVEQFF

d_gene: TRBD1
v_gene: TRBV5-6
j_gene: TRBJ1-3
abundance: -
CDR3nt: TGTGCCAGCAGCATACAGGGGGGCTCTGGAAACACCATATATTTT
CDR3aa: CASSIQGGSGNTIYF

d_gene: -
v_gene: TRBV30
j_gene: TRBJ2-7
abundance: -
CDR3nt: TGTGCCGGGACCTTAGGGGTTACCTCAGAGCAGTACTTC
CDR3aa: CAGTLGVTSEQYF

d_gene: -
v_gene: TRBV7-2
j_gene: TRBJ1-5
abundance: -
CDR3nt: TGTGCCAGCTCGGGGGGTCACAATCAGCCCCAGCATTTT
CDR3aa: CASSGGHNQPQHF

d_gene: -
v_gene: TRBV6-5
j_gene: TRBJ1-1
abundance: -
CDR3nt: TGTGCCAGCAGTCCGCGGGAGAACACTGAAGCTTTCTTT
CDR3aa: CASSPRENTEAFF

d_gene: TRBD2
v_gene: TRBV6-6
j_gene: TRBJ2-7
abundance: few
CDR3nt: TGTGCCAGCAGGCTAGCGGGGACCTCCTACGAGCAGTACTTC
CDR3aa: CASRLAGTSYEQYF

d_gene: TRBD1
v_gene: TRBV27
j_gene: TRBJ1-5
abundance: once
CDR3nt: TGTGCCAGCAGCTTAACAGGGGTGGATCAGCCCCAGCATTTT
CDR3aa: CASSLTGVDQPQHF

d_gene: -
v_gene: TRBV29-1
j_gene: TRBJ1-2
abundance: -
CDR3nt: TGCAGCGCGGCGGGGGAGTCGGGGGATGGCTACACCTTC
CDR3aa: CSAAGESGDGYTF

d_gene: TRBD2
v_gene: TRBV7-9
j_gene: TRBJ2-7
abundance: -
CDR3nt: TGTGCCAGCAGCTTAGGACTAGCGGGAGGGTACGAGCAGTACTTC
CDR3aa: CASSLGLAGGYEQYF

d_gene: TRBD2
v_gene: TRBV9
j_gene: TRBJ2-1
abundance: -
CDR3nt: TGTGCCAGCAGCGTTGCGGGACTAGCGGGAGCTGGTGAGCAGTTCTTC
CDR3aa: CASSVAGLAGAGEQFF

d_gene: TRBD1
v_gene: TRBV19
j_gene: TRBJ1-2
abundance: -
CDR3nt: TGTGCCAGTAGTGTGGACAGGTACTATGGCTACACCTTC
CDR3aa: CASSVDRYYGYTF

d_gene: -
v_gene: TRBV19
j_gene: TRBJ2-1
abundance: -
CDR3nt: TGTGCCAGTAGTATAGGTGGGGGGAACCAGTTCTTC
CDR3aa: CASSIGGGNQFF

d_gene: TRBD2
v_gene: TRBV6-1
j_gene: TRBJ2-1
abundance: -
CDR3nt: TGTGCCAGCAGTGGGACTAGCGGGAGACCCTCTGAGCAGTTCTTC
CDR3aa: CASSGTSGRPSEQFF

d_gene: TRBD1
v_gene: TRBV7-9
j_gene: TRBJ2-7
abundance: -
CDR3nt: TGTGCCAGCAGCTTAACCGGGACAGGGGGAAACGAGCAGTACTTC
CDR3aa: CASSLTGTGGNEQYF

d_gene: -
v_gene: TRBV7-3
j_gene: TRBJ1-3
abundance: -
CDR3nt: TGTGCCAGCAGCCCAGGACTGAACTCTGGAAACACCATATATTTT
CDR3aa: CASSPGLNSGNTIYF

d_gene: TRBD2
v_gene: TRBV7-2
j_gene: TRBJ2-7
abundance: -
CDR3nt: TGTGCCAGCAGCGCTAGGACTAGCGGGAGGAGAGAGCAGTACTTC
CDR3aa: CASSARTSGRREQYF

d_gene: TRBD1
v_gene: TRBV10-3
j_gene: TRBJ2-1
abundance: -
CDR3nt: TGTGCCATCAGTGAGCAAAGTCCTAGGACAGGGAACAATGAGCAGTTCTTC
CDR3aa: CAISEQSPRTGNNEQFF

d_gene: -
v_gene: TRBV27
j_gene: TRBJ2-3
abundance: -
CDR3nt: TGTGCCAGCAGTTTAGGTGACGGGGATACGCAGTATTTT
CDR3aa: CASSLGDGDTQYF

d_gene: -
v_gene: TRBV7-3
j_gene: TRBJ2-1
abundance: -
CDR3nt: TGTGCCAGCAGCCCCTGGGCCGCGTTAGCGGCCTACAATGAGCAGTTCTTC
CDR3aa: CASSPWAALAAYNEQFF

d_gene: -
v_gene: TRBV4-1
j_gene: TRBJ1-4
abundance: -
CDR3nt: TGCGCCAGCAGCCAAGGGGGACTGGCGCGTGAAAAACTGTTTTTT
CDR3aa: CASSQGGLAREKLFF

d_gene: TRBD2
v_gene: TRBV4-1
j_gene: TRBJ2-7
abundance: few
CDR3nt: TGCGCCAGCAGCCAAGCCGAAATAGCGGGAGGGACAGGCTCCTACGAGCAGTACTTC
CDR3aa: CASSQAEIAGGTGSYEQYF

d_gene: -
v_gene: TRBV6-6
j_gene: TRBJ2-7
abundance: -
CDR3nt: TGTGCCAGCAGTTACTCCAAAGCCCTAACCTACGAGCAGTACTTC
CDR3aa: CASSYSKALTYEQYF

d_gene: -
v_gene: TRBV2
j_gene: TRBJ1-3
abundance: -
CDR3nt: TGTGCCAGCGGCAGTTATGCGGGGGTGACGGGAAACACCATATATTTT
CDR3aa: CASGSYAGVTGNTIYF

d_gene: -
v_gene: TRBV27
j_gene: TRBJ2-7
abundance: -
CDR3nt: TGTGCCAGCAGTTCCCTACAATCTAGACCCTTCGAGCAGTACTTC
CDR3aa: CASSSLQSRPFEQYF

d_gene: -
v_gene: TRBV4-1
j_gene: TRBJ2-7
abundance: -
CDR3nt: TGCGCCAGCAGCCGCCTCGGGGACGAGCAGTACTTC
CDR3aa: CASSRLGDEQYF

d_gene: -
v_gene: TRBV7-2
j_gene: TRBJ1-5
abundance: -
CDR3nt: TGTGCCAGCAGCTTAGCTGCAGGGTGGCATCAGCCCCAGCATTTT
CDR3aa: CASSLAAGWHQPQHF

d_gene: -
v_gene: TRBV19
j_gene: TRBJ2-5
abundance: few
CDR3nt: TGTGCCAGTAGTTTCGGGGTAATCCCCCCCCAAGAGACCCAGTACTTC
CDR3aa: CASSFGVIPPQETQYF

d_gene: -
v_gene: TRBV27
j_gene: TRBJ2-5
abundance: -
CDR3nt: TGTGCCAGCAGTCCCTCACTAGTGGGGGAGACCCAGTACTTC
CDR3aa: CASSPSLVGETQYF

d_gene: -
v_gene: TRBV1
j_gene: TRBJ2-3
abundance: -
CDR3nt: TGCACCAGCAGCCAAGATTTAGCGGGAGGGCCTCAAGATACGCAGTATTTT
CDR3aa: CTSSQDLAGGPQDTQYF

d_gene: TRBD2
v_gene: TRBV11-2
j_gene: TRBJ2-7
abundance: once
CDR3nt: TGTGCCAGCAGGACTAGCGGGAGGTACTACGAGCAGTACTTC
CDR3aa: CASRTSGRYYEQYF

d_gene: TRBD1
v_gene: TRBV5-6
j_gene: TRBJ1-2
abundance: -
CDR3nt: TGTGCCAGCAGCGGATACCGGACAGGGAACTATGGCTACACCTTC
CDR3aa: CASSGYRTGNYGYTF

d_gene: TRBD1
v_gene: TRBV9
j_gene: TRBJ2-2
abundance: once
CDR3nt: TGTGCCAGCAGCCCCTGGACGGACAGGAAACTTAACACCGGGGAGCTGTTTTTT
CDR3aa: CASSPWTDRKLNTGELFF

d_gene: -
v_gene: TRBV7-9
j_gene: TRBJ2-2
abundance: -
CDR3nt: TGTGCCAGCAGCTTAGGACAGCACACCGGGGAGCTGTTTTTT
CDR3aa: CASSLGQHTGELFF

d_gene: TRBD1
v_gene: TRBV28
j_gene: TRBJ1-5
abundance: -
CDR3nt: TGTGCCAGCAGTATGACAGGGCTCGATCAGCCCCAGCATTTT
CDR3aa: CASSMTGLDQPQHF

d_gene: TRBD1
v_gene: TRBV4-3
j_gene: TRBJ1-2
abundance: -
CDR3nt: TGCGCCAGCAGCGCAAACCAACAGGGGGCGCGGGGCTACACCTTC
CDR3aa: CASSANQQGARGYTF

d_gene: -
v_gene: TRBV9
j_gene: TRBJ2-1
abundance: once
CDR3nt: TGTGCCAGCATGGTCAGGCAAATTGAGCTCGACGAGCAGTTCTTC
CDR3aa: CASMVRQIELDEQFF

d_gene: -
v_gene: TRBV2
j_gene: TRBJ1-2
abundance: -
CDR3nt: TGTGCCAGCAGTGGACAACAGGGTGGAATGGGGGGCTACACCTTC
CDR3aa: CASSGQQGGMGGYTF

d_gene: -
v_gene: TRBV29-1
j_gene: TRBJ2-2
abundance: -
CDR3nt: TGCAGCGTTGAGGGGGGCACCGGGGAGCTGTTTTTT
CDR3aa: CSVEGGTGELFF

d_gene: -
v_gene: TRBV19
j_gene: TRBJ1-2
abundance: few
CDR3nt: TGTGCCAGTAGTATGATCGGTAACTATGGCTACACCTTC
CDR3aa: CASSMIGNYGYTF

d_gene: TRBD1
v_gene: TRBV25-1
j_gene: TRBJ2-1
abundance: once
CDR3nt: TGTGCCAGCAGTGCCTATACCGGGACAGGAGAAAATGAGCAGTTCTTC
CDR3aa: CASSAYTGTGENEQFF

d_gene: -
v_gene: TRBV13
j_gene: TRBJ2-7
abundance: -
CDR3nt: TGTGCCAGCAGCCTCCGACTACCCCGCTTGGAACAGTACTTC
CDR3aa: CASSLRLPRLEQYF

d_gene: -
v_gene: TRBV5-4
j_gene: TRBJ1-2
abundance: few
CDR3nt: TGTGCCAGCAGCACCGGACAGTCTAACTATGGCTACACCTTC
CDR3aa: CASSTGQSNYGYTF

d_gene: -
v_gene: TRBV7-8
j_gene: TRBJ2-1
abundance: -
CDR3nt: TGTGCCAGCAGCTCCAAGGGGTATGAGCAGTTCTTC
CDR3aa: CASSSKGYEQFF

d_gene: -
v_gene: TRBV30
j_gene: TRBJ1-5
abundance: once
CDR3nt: TGTGCCTGGACGGTACAGGGTGTCAATCAGCCCCAGCATTTT
CDR3aa: CAWTVQGVNQPQHF

d_gene: TRBD1
v_gene: TRBV7-9
j_gene: TRBJ1-2
abundance: -
CDR3nt: TGTGCCAGCAGCCTAGACGGTAACAGGGGGACTGGCTACACCTTC
CDR3aa: CASSLDGNRGTGYTF

d_gene: -
v_gene: TRBV4-3
j_gene: TRBJ1-2
abundance: -
CDR3nt: TGCGCCAGCAGCCAAGAAGCGGTGGAGGGCTATGGCTACACCTTC
CDR3aa: CASSQEAVEGYGYTF

d_gene: -
v_gene: TRBV21-1
j_gene: TRBJ2-7
abundance: -
CDR3nt: TGTGCCAGCAGAGGACAGGCGAGGGCCTACGAGCAGTACTTC
CDR3aa: CASRGQARAYEQYF

d_gene: TRBD1
v_gene: TRBV18
j_gene: TRBJ2-7
abundance: -
CDR3nt: TGTGCCAGCTCACCGGGACAGGGGGGAGAAGAGCAGTACTTC
CDR3aa: CASSPGQGGEEQYF

d_gene: -
v_gene: TRBV5-4
j_gene: TRBJ2-1
abundance: -
CDR3nt: TGTGCCAGCAGTGTGGCGGGCGACTGGGGTGTGGAGCAGTTCTTC
CDR3aa: CASSVAGDWGVEQFF

d_gene: TRBD2
v_gene: TRBV7-2
j_gene: TRBJ2-7
abundance: -
CDR3nt: TGTGCCAGCAGCCGCCCTGCGGCCCTTAGGACTAGCGGGGCCTACGAGCAGTACTTC
CDR3aa: CASSRPAALRTSGAYEQYF

d_gene: -
v_gene: TRBV27
j_gene: TRBJ2-3
abundance: -
CDR3nt: TGTGCCAGCAGCCCGACGTGGTCGGCAGCGGCTAGCACAGATACGCAGTATTTT
CDR3aa: CASSPTWSAAASTDTQYF

d_gene: -
v_gene: TRBV5-1
j_gene: TRBJ2-7
abundance: -
CDR3nt: TGCGCCAGCAGCTGGGCCCAAGGACAACTCTACGAGCAGTACTTC
CDR3aa: CASSWAQGQLYEQYF

d_gene: TRBD2
v_gene: TRBV6-5
j_gene: TRBJ2-3
abundance: once
CDR3nt: TGTGCCAGCTGGGAAGGGACTAGCGGGAGCAATACGCAGTATTTT
CDR3aa: CASWEGTSGSNTQYF

d_gene: -
v_gene: TRBV29-1
j_gene: TRBJ2-1
abundance: -
CDR3nt: TGCAGCGTTGAAAAGGGGGACTACTACAATGAGCAGTTCTTC
CDR3aa: CSVEKGDYYNEQFF

d_gene: TRBD1
v_gene: TRBV7-6
j_gene: TRBJ1-1
abundance: -
CDR3nt: TGTGCCAGCAGCGTGGGACAGAGGAACACTGAAGCTTTCTTT
CDR3aa: CASSVGQRNTEAFF

d_gene: TRBD1
v_gene: TRBV19
j_gene: TRBJ2-7
abundance: -
CDR3nt: TGTGCCAGTAGTGAATCGGGACAGGGGGACTACGAGCAGTACTTC
CDR3aa: CASSESGQGDYEQYF

d_gene: TRBD1
v_gene: TRBV7-3
j_gene: TRBJ2-1
abundance: -
CDR3nt: TGTGCCAGCAGCCACGGGGGACAGGTGGGTTACAATGAGCAGTTCTTC
CDR3aa: CASSHGGQVGYNEQFF

d_gene: -
v_gene: TRBV28
j_gene: TRBJ2-7
abundance: -
CDR3nt: TGTGCCAGCAGTTTACAGATTCCATACGAGCAGTACTTC
CDR3aa: CASSLQIPYEQYF

d_gene: TRBD1
v_gene: TRBV6-6
j_gene: TRBJ1-1
abundance: -
CDR3nt: TGTGCCAGCAGTCTCGGACAGGCGAACACTGAAGCTTTCTTT
CDR3aa: CASSLGQANTEAFF